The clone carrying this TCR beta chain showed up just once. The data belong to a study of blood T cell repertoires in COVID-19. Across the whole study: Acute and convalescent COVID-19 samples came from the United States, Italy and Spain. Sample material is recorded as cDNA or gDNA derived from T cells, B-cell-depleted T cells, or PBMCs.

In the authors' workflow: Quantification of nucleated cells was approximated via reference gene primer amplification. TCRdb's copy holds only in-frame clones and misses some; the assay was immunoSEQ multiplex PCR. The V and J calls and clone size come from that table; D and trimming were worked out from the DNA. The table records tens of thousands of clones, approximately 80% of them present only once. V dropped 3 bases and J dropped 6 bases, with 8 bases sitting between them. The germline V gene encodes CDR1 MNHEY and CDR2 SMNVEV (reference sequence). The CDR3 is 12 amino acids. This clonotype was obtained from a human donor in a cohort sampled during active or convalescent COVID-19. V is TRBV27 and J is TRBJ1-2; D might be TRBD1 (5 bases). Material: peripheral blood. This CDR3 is CASSFTGDGYTF. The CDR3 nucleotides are TGTGCCAGCAGTTTCACAGGCGATGGCTACACCTTC.